This T cell receptor beta chain was retrieved from a study of blood T cell repertoires in COVID-19. Study context: Samples taken during acute and convalescent COVID-19 were collected in the United States, Italy and Spain.

V shed 2 bases, J shed 8 bases, and the junction held 3 bases outside the gene matches. Germline CDR1 MDHEN, CDR2 SYDVKM. The CDR3 has 13 amino acids. Produced via immunoSEQ multiplex PCR; TCRdb's table is partial and in-frame only. The sample yields over 90,000 clones, 89% seen once. The gene calls are TRBV28 and TRBJ2-3, with 8 nucleotides matching TRBD1. The clonotype comes from a woman at least 80 years old in a cohort sampled during active COVID-19. Sequences were obtained from peripheral blood. CDR3 amino acids: CASSLQGAGTQYF. DNA of the CDR3: TGTGCCAGCAGTTTACAGGGGGCGGGTACGCAGTATTTT.